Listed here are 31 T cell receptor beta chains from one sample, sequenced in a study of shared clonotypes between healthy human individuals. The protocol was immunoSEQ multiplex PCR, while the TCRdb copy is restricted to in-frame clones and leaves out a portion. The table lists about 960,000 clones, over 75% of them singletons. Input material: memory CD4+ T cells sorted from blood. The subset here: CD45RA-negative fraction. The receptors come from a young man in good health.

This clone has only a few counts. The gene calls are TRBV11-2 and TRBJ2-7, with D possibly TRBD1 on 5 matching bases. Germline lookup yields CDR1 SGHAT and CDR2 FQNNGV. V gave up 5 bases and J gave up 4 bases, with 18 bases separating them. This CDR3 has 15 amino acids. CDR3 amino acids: CASSPSTASRYEQYF. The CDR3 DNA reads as TGTGCCAGCAGCCCATCGACAGCCTCTCGGTACGAGCAGTACTTC.

The CDR3 loop reads CASSVGGGWGEKLFF. CDR3 DNA sequence: TGTGCCAGCAGCGTAGGAGGGGGATGGGGTGAAAAACTGTTTTTT. This chain links TRBV9 with TRBJ1-4, with a tentative D call TRBD1 (6 bases). The ends were cut back, 0 bases at V and 7 bases at J, with 13 bases in the middle. CDR3 length: 15 residues. Germline assignment: CDR1 SGDLS and CDR2 YYNGEE.

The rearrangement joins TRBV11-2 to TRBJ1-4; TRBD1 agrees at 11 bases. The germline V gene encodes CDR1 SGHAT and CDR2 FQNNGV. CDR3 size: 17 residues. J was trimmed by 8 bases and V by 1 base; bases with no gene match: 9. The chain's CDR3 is CASSLGRTGGGWEKLFF. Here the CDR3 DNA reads TGTGCCAGCAGCTTAGGCCGGACAGGGGGCGGCTGGGAAAAACTGTTTTTT.

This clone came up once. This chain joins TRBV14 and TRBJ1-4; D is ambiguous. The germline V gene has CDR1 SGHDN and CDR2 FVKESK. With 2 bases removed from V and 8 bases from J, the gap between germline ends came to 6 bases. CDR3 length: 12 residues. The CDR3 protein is CASSQTREKLFF. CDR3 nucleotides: TGTGCCAGCAGCCAAACACGAGAAAAACTGTTTTTT. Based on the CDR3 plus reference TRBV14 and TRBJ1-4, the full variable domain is EAGVTQFPSHSVIEKGQTVTLRCDPISGHDNLYWYRRVMGKEIKFLLHFVKESKQDESGMPNNRFLAERTGGTYSTLKVQPAELEDSGVYFCASSQTREKLFFGSGTQLSVL.

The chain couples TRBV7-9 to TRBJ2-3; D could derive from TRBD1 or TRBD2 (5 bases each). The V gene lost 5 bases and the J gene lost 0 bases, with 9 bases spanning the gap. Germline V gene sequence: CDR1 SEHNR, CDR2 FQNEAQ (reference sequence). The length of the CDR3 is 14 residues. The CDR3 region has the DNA TGTGCCAGCAGCGGGGGTCTTAGCACAGATACGCAGTATTTT. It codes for CASSGGLSTDTQYF.

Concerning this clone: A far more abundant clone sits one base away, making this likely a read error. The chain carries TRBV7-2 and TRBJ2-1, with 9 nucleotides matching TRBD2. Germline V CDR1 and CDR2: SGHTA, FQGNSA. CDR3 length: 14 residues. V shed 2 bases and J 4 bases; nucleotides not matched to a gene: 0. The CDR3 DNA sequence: TGTGCCAGCAGCTTAACTAGCGGGTACAATGAGCAGTTCTTC. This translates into CASSLTSGYNEQFF. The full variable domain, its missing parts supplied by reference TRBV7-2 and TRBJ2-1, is GAGVSQSPSNKVTEKGKDVELRCDPISGHTALYWYRQSLGQGLEFLIYFQGNSAPDKSGLPSDRFSAERTGGSVSTLTIQRTQQEDSAVYLCASSLTSGYNEQFFGPGTRLTVL.

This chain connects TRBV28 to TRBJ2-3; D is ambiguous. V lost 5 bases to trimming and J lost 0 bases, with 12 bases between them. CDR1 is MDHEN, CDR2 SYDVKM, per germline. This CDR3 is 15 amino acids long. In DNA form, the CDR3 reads TGTGCCAGCAGTGGAAGTTCCTTTAGCACAGATACGCAGTATTTT. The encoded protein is CASSGSSFSTDTQYF.

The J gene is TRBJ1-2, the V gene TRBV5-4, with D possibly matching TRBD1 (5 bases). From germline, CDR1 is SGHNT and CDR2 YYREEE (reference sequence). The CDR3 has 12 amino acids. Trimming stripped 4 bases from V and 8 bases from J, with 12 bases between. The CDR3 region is CASSGRVGGYTF. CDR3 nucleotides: TGTGCCAGCAGCGGCAGGGTTGGCGGCTACACCTTC.

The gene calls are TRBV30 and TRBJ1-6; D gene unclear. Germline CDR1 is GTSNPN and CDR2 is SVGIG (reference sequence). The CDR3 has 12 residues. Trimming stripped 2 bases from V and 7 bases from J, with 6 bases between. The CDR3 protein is CAWSQVNSPLHF. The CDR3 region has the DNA TGTGCCTGGAGTCAGGTCAATTCACCCCTCCACTTT.

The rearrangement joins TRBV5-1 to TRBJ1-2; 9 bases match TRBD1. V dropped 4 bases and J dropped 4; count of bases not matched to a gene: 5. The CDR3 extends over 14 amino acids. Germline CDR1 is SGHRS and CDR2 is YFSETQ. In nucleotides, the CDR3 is TGCGCCAGCAGCACACTGACAGGGGGCTATGGCTACACCTTC. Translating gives CASSTLTGGYGYTF.

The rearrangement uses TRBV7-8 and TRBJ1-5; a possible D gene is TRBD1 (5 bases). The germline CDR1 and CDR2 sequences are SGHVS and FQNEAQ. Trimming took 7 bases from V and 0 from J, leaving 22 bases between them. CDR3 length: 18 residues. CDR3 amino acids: CASKAQGSVTYSNQPQHF. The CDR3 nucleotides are TGTGCCAGCAAAGCCCAGGGATCAGTAACTTATAGCAATCAGCCCCAGCATTTT.

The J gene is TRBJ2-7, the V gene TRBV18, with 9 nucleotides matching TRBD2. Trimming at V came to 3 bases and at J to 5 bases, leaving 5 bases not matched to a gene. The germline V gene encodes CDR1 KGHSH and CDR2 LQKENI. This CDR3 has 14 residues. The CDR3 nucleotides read TGTGCCAGCTCACCGGATCTAGCGGGAAACGAGCAGTACTTC. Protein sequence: CASSPDLAGNEQYF.

The DNA of the CDR3 is TGTGCCAGCAGCTTAGTGGCAGGGGGGTCCAACGTCCTGACTTTC. Its translation: CASSLVAGGSNVLTF. The gene calls are TRBV7-2 and TRBJ2-6; D might be TRBD1 (7 bases). From germline, CDR1 is SGHTA and CDR2 FQGNSA. The CDR3 length is 15 residues. Trimming removed 1 base at V and 8 bases at J, with 12 bases between. Variable domain in full (rest from reference TRBV7-2 and TRBJ2-6): GAGVSQSPSNKVTEKGKDVELRCDPISGHTALYWYRQSLGQGLEFLIYFQGNSAPDKSGLPSDRFSAERTGGSVSTLTIQRTQQEDSAVYLCASSLVAGGSNVLTFGAGSRLTVL.

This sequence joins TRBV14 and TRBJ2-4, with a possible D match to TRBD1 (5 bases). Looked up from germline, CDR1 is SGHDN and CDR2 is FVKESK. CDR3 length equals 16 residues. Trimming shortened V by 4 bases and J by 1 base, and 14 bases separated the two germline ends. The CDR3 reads CASSRQTPGAKNIQYF. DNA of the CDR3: TGTGCCAGCAGCCGACAGACACCAGGGGCCAAAAACATTCAGTACTTC.

For the CDR3, the DNA is TGTGCCAGCAGCGACACTAGCGGGAGAATCGTAAATACGCAGTATTTT. Translation gives CASSDTSGRIVNTQYF. The V gene is TRBV9, the J gene TRBJ2-3; the match to TRBD2 covers 11 bases. The CDR3 length is 16 residues. After removal of 3 bases from V and 7 bases from J, the junction contained 10 bases not matched to a gene. Germline values: CDR1 SGDLS, CDR2 YYNGEE.

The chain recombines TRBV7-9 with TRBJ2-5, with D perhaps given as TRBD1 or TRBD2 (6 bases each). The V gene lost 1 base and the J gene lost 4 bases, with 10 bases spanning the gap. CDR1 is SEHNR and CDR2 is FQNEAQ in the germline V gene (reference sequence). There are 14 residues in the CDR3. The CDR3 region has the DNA TGTGCCAGCAGCTTAGTCGGGGGCTTAGAGACCCAGTACTTC. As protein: CASSLVGGLETQYF.

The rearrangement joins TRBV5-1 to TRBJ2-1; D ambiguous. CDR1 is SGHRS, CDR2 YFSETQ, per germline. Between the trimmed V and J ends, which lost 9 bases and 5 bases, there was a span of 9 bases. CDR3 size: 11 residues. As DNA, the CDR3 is TGCGCCACCACTGCCCACAATGAGCAGTTCTTC. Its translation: CATTAHNEQFF.

For the CDR3, the DNA is TGTGCCAGCAGCCCACCAACTCGGACTAGCGGGAGGAGAGAGACCCAGTACTTC. Translation: CASSPPTRTSGRRETQYF. The chain has TRBV7-9 and TRBJ2-5; 14 nucleotides align to TRBD2. CDR1 and CDR2 from the germline V gene are SEHNR and FQNEAQ (reference sequence). There are 18 residues in the CDR3. J lost 4 bases, V lost 5 bases, and 12 bases had no gene match. The whole variable domain, filled in from reference TRBV7-9 and TRBJ2-5, reads DTGVSQNPRHKITKRGQNVTFRCDPISEHNRLYWYRQTLGQGPEFLTYFQNEAQLEKSRLLSDRFSAERPKGSFSTLEIQRTEQGDSAMYLCASSPPTRTSGRRETQYFGPGTRLLVL.

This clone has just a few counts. The CDR3 DNA is TGTGCCAGCAGTGGGACAGGCTATAGCAATCAGCCCCAGCATTTT. Residues: CASSGTGYSNQPQHF. The chain combines TRBV2 with TRBJ1-5; 7 nucleotides match TRBD1. CDR1 and CDR2 (germline): SNHLY, FYNNEI. V lost 4 bases, J lost 0 bases, and 3 bases stayed unmatched. This CDR3 spans 15 amino acids.

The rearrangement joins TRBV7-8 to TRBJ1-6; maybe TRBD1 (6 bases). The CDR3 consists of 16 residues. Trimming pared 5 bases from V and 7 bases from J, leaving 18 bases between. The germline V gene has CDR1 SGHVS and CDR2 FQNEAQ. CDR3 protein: CASSERDIWGNSPLHF. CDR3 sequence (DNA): TGTGCCAGCAGCGAAAGGGACATCTGGGGGAATTCACCCCTCCACTTT.

The CDR3 coding sequence is TGTGCCAGCAGTCCTGCCCTATATAACTATGGCTACACCTTC. This gives the protein CASSPALYNYGYTF. V usage is TRBV7-9 and J usage is TRBJ1-2; unclear D gene. This CDR3 is 14 amino acids long. V was shortened by 6 bases and J by 1 base, with 12 bases between the two germline ends. Germline V gene sequence: CDR1 SEHNR, CDR2 FQNEAQ (reference sequence).

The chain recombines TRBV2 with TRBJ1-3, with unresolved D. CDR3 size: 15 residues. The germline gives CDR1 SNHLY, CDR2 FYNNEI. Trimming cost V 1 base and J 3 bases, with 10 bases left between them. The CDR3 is CASSEVIGVGNTIYF. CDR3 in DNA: TGTGCCAGCAGTGAAGTCATCGGGGTTGGAAACACCATATATTTT.

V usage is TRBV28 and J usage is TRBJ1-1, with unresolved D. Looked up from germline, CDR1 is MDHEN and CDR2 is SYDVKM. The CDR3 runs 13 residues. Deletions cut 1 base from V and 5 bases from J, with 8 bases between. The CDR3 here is CASSLYTETEAFF. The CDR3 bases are TGTGCCAGCAGTTTATATACGGAGACTGAAGCTTTCTTT. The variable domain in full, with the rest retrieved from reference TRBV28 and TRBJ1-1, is DVKVTQSSRYLVKRTGEKVFLECVQDMDHENMFWYRQDPGLGLRLIYFSYDVKMKEKGDIPEGYSVSREKKERFSLILESASTNQTSMYLCASSLYTETEAFFGQGTRLTVV.

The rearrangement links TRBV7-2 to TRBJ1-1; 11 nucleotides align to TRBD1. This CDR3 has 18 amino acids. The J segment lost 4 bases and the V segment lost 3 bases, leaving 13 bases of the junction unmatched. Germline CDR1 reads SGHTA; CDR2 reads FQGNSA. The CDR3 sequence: CASSFRAVGQGGGTEAFF. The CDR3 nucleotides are TGTGCCAGCAGCTTTAGGGCCGTGGGACAGGGGGGAGGCACTGAAGCTTTCTTT.

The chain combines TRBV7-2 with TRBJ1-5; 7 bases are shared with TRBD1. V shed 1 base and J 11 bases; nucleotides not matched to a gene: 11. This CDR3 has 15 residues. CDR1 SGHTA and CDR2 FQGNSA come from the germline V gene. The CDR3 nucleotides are TGTGCCAGCAGCTTAGAGATGGGACAGCATCCGGCCCAGCATTTT. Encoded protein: CASSLEMGQHPAQHF. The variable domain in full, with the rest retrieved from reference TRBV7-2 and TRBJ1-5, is GAGVSQSPSNKVTEKGKDVELRCDPISGHTALYWYRQSLGQGLEFLIYFQGNSAPDKSGLPSDRFSAERTGGSVSTLTIQRTQQEDSAVYLCASSLEMGQHPAQHFGDGTRLSIL.

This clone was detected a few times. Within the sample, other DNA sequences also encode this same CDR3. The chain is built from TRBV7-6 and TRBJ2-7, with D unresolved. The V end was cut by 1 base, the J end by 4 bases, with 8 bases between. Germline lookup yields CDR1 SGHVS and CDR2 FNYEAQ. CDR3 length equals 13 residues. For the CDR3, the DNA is TGTGCCAGCAGCTTAGGCGCCTCATACGAGCAGTACTTC. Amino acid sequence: CASSLGASYEQYF. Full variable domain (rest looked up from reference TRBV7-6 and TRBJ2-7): GAGVSQSPRYKVTKRGQDVALRCDPISGHVSLYWYRQALGQGPEFLTYFNYEAQQDKSGLPNDRFSAERPEGSISTLTIQRTEQRDSAMYRCASSLGASYEQYFGPGTRLTVT.

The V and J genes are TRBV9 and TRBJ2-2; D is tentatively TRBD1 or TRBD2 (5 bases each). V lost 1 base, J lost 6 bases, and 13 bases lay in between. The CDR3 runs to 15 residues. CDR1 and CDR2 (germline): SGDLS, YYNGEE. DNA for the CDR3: TGTGCCAGCAGCGTATCCGGGACCGGGGCCGGGGAGCTGTTTTTT. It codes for CASSVSGTGAGELFF. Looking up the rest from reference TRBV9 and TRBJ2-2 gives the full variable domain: DSGVTQTPKHLITATGQRVTLRCSPRSGDLSVYWYQQSLDQGLQFLIQYYNGEERAKGNILERFSAQQFPDLHSELNLSSLELGDSALYFCASSVSGTGAGELFFGEGSRLTVL.

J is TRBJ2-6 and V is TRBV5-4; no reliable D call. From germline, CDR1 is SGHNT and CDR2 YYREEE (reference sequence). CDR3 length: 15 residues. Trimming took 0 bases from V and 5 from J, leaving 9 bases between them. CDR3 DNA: TGTGCCAGCAGCTTGGAGGGTTCTAGGGCCAACGTCCTGACTTTC. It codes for CASSLEGSRANVLTF.

CDR3 amino acids: CAWRGGYSYNEQFF. The DNA of the CDR3 is TGTGCCTGGAGAGGGGGGTACTCCTACAATGAGCAGTTCTTC. This sequence joins TRBV30 and TRBJ2-1; D is possibly TRBD1 or TRBD2 (6 bases each). This CDR3 has 14 amino acids. Trimming cost V 3 bases and J 0 bases, with 9 bases left between them. Germline assignment: CDR1 GTSNPN and CDR2 SVGIG (reference sequence).

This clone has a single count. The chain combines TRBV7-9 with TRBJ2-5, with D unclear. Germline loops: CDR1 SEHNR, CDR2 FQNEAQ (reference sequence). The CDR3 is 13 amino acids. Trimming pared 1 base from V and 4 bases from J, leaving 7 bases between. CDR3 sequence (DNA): TGTGCCAGCAGCTTAGATTCACGAGAGACCCAGTACTTC. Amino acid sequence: CASSLDSRETQYF.

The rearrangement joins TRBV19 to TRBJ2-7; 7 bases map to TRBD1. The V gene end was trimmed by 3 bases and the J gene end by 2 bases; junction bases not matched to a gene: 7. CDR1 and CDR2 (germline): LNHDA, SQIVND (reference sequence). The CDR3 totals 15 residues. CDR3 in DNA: TGTGCCAGTAGTATTGGACAGGTAATGACCTACGAGCAGTACTTC. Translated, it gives CASSIGQVMTYEQYF.